Listed below are T cell receptor beta chains from one sample, sequenced in a study of identical twins. TCRdb recomputed calls from the 5' RACE reads with MiXCR, one row per CDR3 protein. This table has about 900,000 distinct CDR3 sequences, 9% to 15% appearing once. This sample was also put to use in a study of yellow fever vaccine responses in identical twins.

Sequenced input: PBMCs. Receptors originate from a woman between 18 and 30 years old in good health. CDR3s include the opening cysteine and the closing phenylalanine or tryptophan. Each record gives: CDR3 length, J gene, V gene, CDR3 protein.

len: 18
j_gene: TRBJ2-2
v_gene: TRBV10-3
CDR3aa: CAISESLLAGIRTGELFF

len: 17
j_gene: TRBJ2-2
v_gene: TRBV19
CDR3aa: CASHPYPTGANTGELFF

len: 15
j_gene: TRBJ2-4
v_gene: TRBV12-3/TRBV12-4
CDR3aa: CASSLGLAGVYIQYF

len: 13
j_gene: TRBJ1-2
v_gene: TRBV29-1
CDR3aa: CSVELTAYYGYTF

len: 15
j_gene: TRBJ1-5
v_gene: TRBV10-3
CDR3aa: CAISAGVVSNQPQHF

len: 13
j_gene: TRBJ1-6
v_gene: TRBV6-1
CDR3aa: CASSEIGNSPLHF

len: 15
j_gene: TRBJ2-3
v_gene: TRBV29-1
CDR3aa: CSVEAGDRGTDTQYF

len: 14
j_gene: TRBJ1-5
v_gene: TRBV20-1
CDR3aa: CSARDDSSNQPQHF

len: 17
j_gene: TRBJ2-5
v_gene: TRBV5-1
CDR3aa: CASSLVGSGRAKETQYF

len: 12
j_gene: TRBJ2-1
v_gene: TRBV7-9
CDR3aa: CASSLRGEEQFF

len: 13
j_gene: TRBJ1-3
v_gene: TRBV20-1
CDR3aa: CSAGDRTGNTIYF

len: 17
j_gene: TRBJ2-3
v_gene: TRBV7-9
CDR3aa: CASSFLFNSADTDTQYF

len: 14
j_gene: TRBJ1-4
v_gene: TRBV27
CDR3aa: CASSLEFQNEKLFF

len: 13
j_gene: TRBJ1-2
v_gene: TRBV20-1
CDR3aa: CSARHRDNYGYTF

len: 16
j_gene: TRBJ2-7
v_gene: TRBV3-1
CDR3aa: CASSLRDRGVSYEQYF

len: 15
j_gene: TRBJ1-4
v_gene: TRBV12-3/TRBV12-4
CDR3aa: CASSIRQGVNEKLFF

len: 14
j_gene: TRBJ2-7
v_gene: TRBV7-3
CDR3aa: CASSSSSGVDEQYF

len: 16
j_gene: TRBJ2-5
v_gene: TRBV7-9
CDR3aa: CASSLAREIHQETQYF

len: 16
j_gene: TRBJ2-4
v_gene: TRBV18
CDR3aa: CASSLSGVEAKNIQYF

len: 17
j_gene: TRBJ2-1
v_gene: TRBV12-3/TRBV12-4
CDR3aa: CASSLGEVRSSYNEQFF

len: 18
j_gene: TRBJ2-5
v_gene: TRBV4-2
CDR3aa: CASSQELLPGYYQETQYF

len: 13
j_gene: TRBJ1-6
v_gene: TRBV6-5
CDR3aa: CASSYSKDSPLHF

len: 18
j_gene: TRBJ2-2
v_gene: TRBV4-1
CDR3aa: CASSQGGLAGIGTGELFF

len: 13
j_gene: TRBJ2-1
v_gene: TRBV20-1
CDR3aa: CSASGSPNNEQFF

len: 15
j_gene: TRBJ1-1
v_gene: TRBV18
CDR3aa: CASSPVGTANTEAFF

len: 17
j_gene: TRBJ2-1
v_gene: TRBV15
CDR3aa: CATSRERLSGPYNEQFF

len: 16
j_gene: TRBJ2-5
v_gene: TRBV12-3/TRBV12-4
CDR3aa: CASDGSGAPGQETQYF

len: 16
j_gene: TRBJ2-7
v_gene: TRBV7-9
CDR3aa: CASSLGTGGISYEQYF

len: 13
j_gene: TRBJ2-7
v_gene: TRBV28
CDR3aa: CASRIRGVGKQYF

len: 14
j_gene: TRBJ2-6
v_gene: TRBV10-3
CDR3aa: CAISDGAGANVLTF

len: 19
j_gene: TRBJ2-3
v_gene: TRBV11-2
CDR3aa: CASSLVRRGVAGNTDTQYF

len: 14
j_gene: TRBJ1-1
v_gene: TRBV9
CDR3aa: CASSYLDRNTEAFF

len: 13
j_gene: TRBJ2-5
v_gene: TRBV7-2
CDR3aa: CASSSKDGKTQYF

len: 18
j_gene: TRBJ2-7
v_gene: TRBV28
CDR3aa: CASSQINGGQPIAYEQYF

len: 16
j_gene: TRBJ1-1
v_gene: TRBV5-1
CDR3aa: CASSLGDSGTNTEAFF

len: 16
j_gene: TRBJ1-5
v_gene: TRBV12-3/TRBV12-4
CDR3aa: CASSLQGMLGNQPQHF

len: 15
j_gene: TRBJ2-1
v_gene: TRBV20-1
CDR3aa: CSAHPGLAVLSEQFF

len: 14
j_gene: TRBJ2-2
v_gene: TRBV24-1
CDR3aa: CATRHTGQSGELFF

len: 13
j_gene: TRBJ2-3
v_gene: TRBV10-3
CDR3aa: CAIGLAGTDTQYF

len: 16
j_gene: TRBJ2-1
v_gene: TRBV14
CDR3aa: CASSNARASGRNEQFF

len: 11
j_gene: TRBJ1-2
v_gene: TRBV7-8
CDR3aa: CASSDRDGYTF

len: 15
j_gene: TRBJ2-7
v_gene: TRBV6-5
CDR3aa: CASSYSGGSSYEQYF